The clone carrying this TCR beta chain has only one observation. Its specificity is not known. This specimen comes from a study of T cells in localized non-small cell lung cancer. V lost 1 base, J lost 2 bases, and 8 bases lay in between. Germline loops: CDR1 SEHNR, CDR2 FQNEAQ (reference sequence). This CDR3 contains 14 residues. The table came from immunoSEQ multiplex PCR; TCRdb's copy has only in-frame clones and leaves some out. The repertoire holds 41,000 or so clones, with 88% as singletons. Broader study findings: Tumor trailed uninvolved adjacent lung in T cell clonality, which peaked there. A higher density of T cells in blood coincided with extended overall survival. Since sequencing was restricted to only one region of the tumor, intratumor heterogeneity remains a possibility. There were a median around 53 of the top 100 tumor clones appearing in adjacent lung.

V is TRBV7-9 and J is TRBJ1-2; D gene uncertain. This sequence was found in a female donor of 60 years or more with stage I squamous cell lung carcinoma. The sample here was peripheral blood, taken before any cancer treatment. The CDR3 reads CASSLEPVNYGYTF. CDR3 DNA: TGTGCCAGCAGCTTAGAACCAGTAAACTATGGCTACACCTTC.